The rows below give T cell receptor beta chains drawn from one sample of a study of blood T cells in healthy people across ages. Each CDR3 protein gets one entry after TCRdb re-called the 5' RACE reads with MiXCR. The sample holds about 680,000 distinct CDR3 sequences, more than 40% seen once. The sequencing sample was made of blood. Receptors originate from a woman aged 60-75 years in good health. The CDR3 runs from the conserved cysteine through the conserved F or W. Fields, in order: V gene, J gene, D gene, clone size, CDR3 DNA, CDR3 protein. A D gene is named only where the DNA matches it firmly. Clone sizes are given selectively: once, few, many, or a class where the clone is expanded.

>TRBV7-3|TRBJ2-6|-|-
TGTGCCAGCAGCTTGACAGGCGACTCTGGGGCCAACGTCCTGACTTTC
CASSLTGDSGANVLTF
>TRBV7-2|TRBJ2-7|-|-
TGTGGCAGCAGCCCCTCCCGGACAGACTACGAGCAGTACTTC
CGSSPSRTDYEQYF
>TRBV20-1|TRBJ2-5|-|-
TGCAGTGCCACGAAGCCTGGGAAAGAGACCCAGTACTTC
CSATKPGKETQYF
>TRBV7-2|TRBJ2-5|TRBD1|few
TGTGCCAGCAGCTTACAGGGGGCACAAGAGACCCAGTACTTC
CASSLQGAQETQYF
>TRBV25-1|TRBJ1-1|-|-
TGTGCCAGCAGTGAAGCCCTCGGGAGGGGCACTGAAGCTTTCTTT
CASSEALGRGTEAFF
>TRBV29-1|TRBJ2-1|-|-
TGCAGCGTGGTGCCGGGACTGCAGTACAATGAGCAGTTCTTC
CSVVPGLQYNEQFF
>TRBV4-1|TRBJ1-2|TRBD1|-
TGCGCCAGCAGCCAACCCCGACAGGGGTCGGATGGCTACACCTTC
CASSQPRQGSDGYTF
>TRBV5-1|TRBJ2-5|TRBD1|once
TGCGCCAACTACGATACAATAAGGGGGCGTCGTGAGCAGTACTTC
CANYDTIRGRREQYF
>TRBV6-5|TRBJ1-1|-|few
TGTGCCAGCTCAGCCGGACACCTCAACACTGAAGCTTTCTTT
CASSAGHLNTEAFF
>TRBV7-2|TRBJ2-7|-|-
TGTGCCAGCAGCTTCACGGGGGCTACGTGGGAGGGTGAGCAGTACTTC
CASSFTGATWEGEQYF